One sample yielded the 7 T cell receptor beta chains listed below, sequenced in a study of blood T cell repertoires in COVID-19. Method: immunoSEQ multiplex PCR; TCRdb's copy keeps in-frame clones and lacks some. The sample includes 50,000 to 60,000 clones, approximately 78% of them seen just once. Material for sequencing was peripheral blood. Receptors were obtained from a human donor in a cohort sampled during active or convalescent COVID-19.

In nucleotides, the CDR3 is TGTGCCAGCTGGACAGGGGTTAATGAAAAACTGTTTTTT. Residues: CASWTGVNEKLFF. The chain employs TRBV18 and TRBJ1-4; TRBD1 matches 9 bases. The junction had 1 base not matched to a gene; V was cut back by 7 bases and J by 4 bases. This CDR3 is 13 amino acids long. Germline assignment: CDR1 KGHSH and CDR2 LQKENI.

This chain uses TRBV6-6 with TRBJ2-1; D possibly corresponds to TRBD2 (5 bases). Trimming took 4 bases from V and 9 from J, leaving 13 bases between them. The V gene's germline CDR1 is MNHNY and CDR2 SVGAGI (reference sequence). This CDR3 has 13 residues. CDR3 sequence: CASSFTLASEQFF. DNA for the CDR3: TGTGCCAGCAGTTTCACCCTAGCTTCTGAGCAGTTCTTC.

The DNA for the CDR3 is TGCGCCAGCAGCTTGGCCGCTAGCGGGCTCACAGATACGCAGTATTTT. It yields the protein CASSLAASGLTDTQYF. This rearrangement joins TRBV5-1 to TRBJ2-3; the match to TRBD2 covers 8 bases. The CDR3 covers 16 residues. Germline assignment: CDR1 SGHRS and CDR2 YFSETQ. Trimming at V came to 0 bases and at J to 2 bases, leaving 5 bases not matched to a gene.

The chain's CDR3 is CASSLGAAYGYTF. The DNA for the CDR3 is TGTGCCAGCAGTTTAGGGGCAGCATATGGCTACACCTTC. The chain uses TRBV12-3 or TRBV12-4 and TRBJ1-2; D ambiguous. Between the trimmed V and J ends, which lost 1 base and 5 bases, there was a span of 8 bases. The CDR3 spans 13 residues.

The genes are TRBV5-6 and TRBJ2-3, with TRBD2 identical over 13 bases. J was trimmed by 7 bases and V by 4 bases; bases with no gene match: 3. Germline loops: CDR1 SGHDT, CDR2 YYEEEE. The CDR3 has 14 amino acids. CDR3 bases: TGTGCCAGCAGCCGGACTAGCGGGGGAAATACGCAGTATTTT. Protein: CASSRTSGGNTQYF.

The gene calls are TRBV25-1 and TRBJ2-2; TRBD1 matches at 8 bases. The CDR3 is made up of 15 amino acids. V gave up 6 bases and J gave up 6 bases; unmatched junction bases: 9. Germline V gene data show CDR1 as MGHDK and CDR2 as SYGVNS. The CDR3 is CASSLPGTGSGELFF. The DNA of the CDR3 is TGTGCCAGCAGCCTGCCAGGGACAGGCTCCGGGGAGCTGTTTTTT.

V gene TRBV9 combines with J gene TRBJ2-2, with D perhaps matching TRBD1 (5 bases). V lost 4 bases and J lost 2, with 15 bases in between. The CDR3 has 16 residues. CDR1 and CDR2 from the germline V gene are SGDLS and YYNGEE. CDR3 sequence (DNA): TGTGCCAGCAGCCTGTCAACAGGAGTCAACACCGGGGAGCTGTTTTTT. It translates to CASSLSTGVNTGELFF.